What follows is one TCR beta chain and its context. Its antigen is as yet unknown. The sample comes from a study of shared clonotypes between healthy human individuals. The study, taken as a whole, reports: Some clonotypes were shared by all four sorted-subset donors, while others were not shared. The non-shared ones had lower generation probabilities than the shared ones.

Germline CDR1 and CDR2: SGHTA and FQGNSA. This CDR3 has 17 residues. Trimming took 4 bases from V and 0 from J; bases not matched to a gene: 8. Using immunoSEQ multiplex PCR, the repertoire was profiled, and TCRdb retains in-frame clones only, with some absent. The sample gives a few million clones, 80% to 95% of which show up once; more than 1.5% is in the top ten. Positively selected for CCR7, the CD45RO-negative cells used as naive CD8 cells excluded terminally differentiated effector memory CD45RA+ cells. Sequences were obtained from naive CD8+ T cells from PBMCs. This clonotype was obtained from a man aged 18 to 30 in good health. Some clones in this sample may be carry-over from other donors' samples. V and J are TRBV7-2 and TRBJ2-1; TRBD2 matches at 8 bases. CDR3 in DNA: TGTGCCAGCAGCTCATACGCTAGCGGGCGCTCCTACAATGAGCAGTTCTTC. Translated, it gives CASSSYASGRSYNEQFF.